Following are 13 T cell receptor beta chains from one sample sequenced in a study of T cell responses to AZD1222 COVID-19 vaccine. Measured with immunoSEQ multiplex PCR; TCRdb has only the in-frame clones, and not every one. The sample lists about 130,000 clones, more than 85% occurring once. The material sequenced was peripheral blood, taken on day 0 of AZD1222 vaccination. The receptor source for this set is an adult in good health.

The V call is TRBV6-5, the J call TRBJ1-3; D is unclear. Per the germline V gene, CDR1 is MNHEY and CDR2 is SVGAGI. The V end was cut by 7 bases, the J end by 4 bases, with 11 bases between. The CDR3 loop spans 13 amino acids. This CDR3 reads CASTLPDGNTIYF. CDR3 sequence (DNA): TGTGCCAGCACCTTACCTGACGGAAACACCATATATTTT.

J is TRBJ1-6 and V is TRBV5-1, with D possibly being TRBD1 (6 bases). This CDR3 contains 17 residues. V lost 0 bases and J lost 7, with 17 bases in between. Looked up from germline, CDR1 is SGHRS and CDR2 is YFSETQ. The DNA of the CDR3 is TGCGCCAGCAGCTTGGACCAAGACAGGCTCGACAATTCACCCCTCCACTTT. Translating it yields CASSLDQDRLDNSPLHF.

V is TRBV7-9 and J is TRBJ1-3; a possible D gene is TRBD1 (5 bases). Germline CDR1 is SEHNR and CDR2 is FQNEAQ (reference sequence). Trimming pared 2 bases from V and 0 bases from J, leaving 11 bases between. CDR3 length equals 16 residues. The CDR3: CASSLSLQGSGNTIYF. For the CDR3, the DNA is TGTGCCAGCAGCTTAAGCCTCCAGGGCTCTGGAAACACCATATATTTT.

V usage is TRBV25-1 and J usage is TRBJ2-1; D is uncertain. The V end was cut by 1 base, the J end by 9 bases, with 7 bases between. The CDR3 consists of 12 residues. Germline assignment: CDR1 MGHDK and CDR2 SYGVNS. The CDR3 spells CASSELGIEQFF. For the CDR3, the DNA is TGTGCCAGCAGTGAATTGGGTATTGAGCAGTTCTTC. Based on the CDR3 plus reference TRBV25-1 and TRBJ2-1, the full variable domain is EADIYQTPRYLVIGTGKKITLECSQTMGHDKMYWYQQDPGMELHLIHYSYGVNSTEKGDLSSESTVSRIRTEHFPLTLESARPSHTSQYLCASSELGIEQFFGPGTRLTVL.

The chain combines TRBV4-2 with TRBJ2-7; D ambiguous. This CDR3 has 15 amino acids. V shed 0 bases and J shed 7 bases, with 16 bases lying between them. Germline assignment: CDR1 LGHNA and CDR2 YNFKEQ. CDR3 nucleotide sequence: TGTGCCAGCAGCCAAGAATGGGCAACTCTGAGGGAGCAGTACTTC. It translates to CASSQEWATLREQYF.

CDR3 sequence reads: CASGGPPATNEKLFF. The CDR3 DNA is TGTGCCTCGGGGGGACCACCGGCAACTAATGAAAAACTGTTTTTT. The chain links TRBV10-3 to TRBJ1-4, with D possibly matching TRBD1 (5 bases). CDR1 ENHRY and CDR2 SYGVKD come from the germline V gene. This CDR3 region has 15 residues. V was cut by 11 bases and J by 0 bases, with 16 bases left in between.

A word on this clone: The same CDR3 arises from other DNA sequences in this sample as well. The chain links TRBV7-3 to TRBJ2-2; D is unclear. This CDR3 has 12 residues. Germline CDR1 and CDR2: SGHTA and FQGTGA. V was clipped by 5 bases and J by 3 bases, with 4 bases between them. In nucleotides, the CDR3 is TGTGCCAGCAGCCCTTACACCGGGGAGCTGTTTTTT. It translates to CASSPYTGELFF.

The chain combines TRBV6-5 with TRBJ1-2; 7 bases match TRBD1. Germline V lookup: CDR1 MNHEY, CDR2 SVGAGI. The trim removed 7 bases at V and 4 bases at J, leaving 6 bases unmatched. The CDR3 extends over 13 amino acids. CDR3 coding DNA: TGTGCCAGCACCCTGGGACAGATCTATGGCTACACCTTC. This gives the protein CASTLGQIYGYTF.

Here the CDR3 DNA reads TGCGCCAGCAGCTGGGGGACGGGGGATCAGCCCCAGCATTTT. Protein product: CASSWGTGDQPQHF. The chain links TRBV5-1 to TRBJ1-5; tentatively, D is TRBD1 (5 bases). V was pared by 3 bases and J by 5 bases, with 12 bases between. Germline CDR1 and CDR2: SGHRS and YFSETQ. The CDR3 has 14 amino acids.

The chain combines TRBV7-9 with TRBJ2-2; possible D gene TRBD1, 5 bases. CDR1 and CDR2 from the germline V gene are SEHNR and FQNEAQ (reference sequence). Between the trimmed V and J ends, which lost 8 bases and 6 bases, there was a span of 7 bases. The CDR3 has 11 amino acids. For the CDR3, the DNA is TGTGCCAGCGGGGCTGCCGGGGAGCTGTTTTTT. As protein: CASGAAGELFF.

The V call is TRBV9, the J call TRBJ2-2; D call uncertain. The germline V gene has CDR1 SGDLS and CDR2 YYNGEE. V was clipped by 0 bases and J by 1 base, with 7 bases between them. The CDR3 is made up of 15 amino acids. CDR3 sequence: CASSVGGVNTGELFF. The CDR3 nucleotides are TGTGCCAGCAGCGTAGGGGGTGTGAACACCGGGGAGCTGTTTTTT.

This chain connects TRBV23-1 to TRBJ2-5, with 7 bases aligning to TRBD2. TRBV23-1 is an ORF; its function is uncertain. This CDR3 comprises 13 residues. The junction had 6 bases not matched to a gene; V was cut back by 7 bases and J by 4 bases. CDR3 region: CASTQGRGETQYF. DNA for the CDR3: TGCGCCAGCACCCAAGGGAGGGGAGAGACCCAGTACTTC.

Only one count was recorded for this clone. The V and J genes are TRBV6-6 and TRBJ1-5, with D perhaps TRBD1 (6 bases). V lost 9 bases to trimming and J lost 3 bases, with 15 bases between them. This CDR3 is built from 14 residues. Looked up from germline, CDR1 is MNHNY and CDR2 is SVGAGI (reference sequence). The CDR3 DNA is TGTGCCAGTTCTCAGGGGAGTACCAATCAGCCCCAGCATTTT. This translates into CASSQGSTNQPQHF.